This is a list of T cell receptor beta chains from one sample in a study of blood T cell repertoires in COVID-19. This table comes from immunoSEQ multiplex PCR, and its TCRdb copy is limited to in-frame clones, with some not included. The top ten hold more than 4.5% of the sample, which has about 110,000 clones, roughly 85% seen once. Sequenced input: peripheral blood. Source of these receptors: a human donor in a cohort sampled during active COVID-19. Each CDR3 is given with its conserved first and last residue. D genes are given only for firm matches. Size is omitted from some rows. Given values are once, few, many or a class for expanded clones.

CASSFSGSADTQYF	TGCGCCAGCAGCTTTAGCGGGAGTGCAGATACGCAGTATTTT	TRBD2	TRBV5-1	TRBJ2-3	.
CAISFIASNQPQHF	TGTGCCATCAGTTTTATTGCGAGCAATCAGCCCCAGCATTTT	.	TRBV10-3	TRBJ1-5	.
CASSVMTSGTDTQYF	TGTGCCAGCAGCGTAATGACTAGCGGCACAGATACGCAGTATTTT	TRBD2	TRBV9	TRBJ2-3	.
CASSMTGKGNQPQHF	TGTGCCAGTAGTATGACAGGTAAGGGGAATCAGCCCCAGCATTTT	.	TRBV19	TRBJ1-5	.
CASSPYRAGYTF	TGTGCCAGCAGCCCTTACAGGGCTGGCTACACCTTC	.	TRBV7-8	TRBJ1-2	.
CASSSHPNPQAMNTEAFF	TGTGCCAGCAGTTCTCACCCGAACCCACAGGCTATGAACACTGAAGCTTTCTTT	.	TRBV6-2/TRBV6-3	TRBJ1-1	few
CASSPRPTSGGSGGNEQFF	TGTGCCAGCAGCCCGCGACCAACTAGCGGGGGAAGCGGAGGCAATGAGCAGTTCTTC	TRBD2	TRBV5-5	TRBJ2-1	.
CASSMDRVWDQPQHF	TGTGCCAGTAGTATGGACAGGGTATGGGATCAGCCCCAGCATTTT	TRBD1	TRBV19	TRBJ1-5	.
CASSQGGDYLLETQYF	TGTGCCAGCAGCCAAGGGGGAGACTACCTTTTGGAGACCCAGTACTTC	.	TRBV4-2	TRBJ2-5	.
CASSQDSTRNEQFF	TGTGCCAGCAGCCAGGATTCGACCCGCAATGAGCAGTTCTTC	.	TRBV7-9	TRBJ2-1	once
CASSPGAVQREQYF	TGTGCCAGCTCACCCGGAGCAGTCCAGCGCGAGCAGTACTTC	.	TRBV18	TRBJ2-7	.
CASSQGSLGSYEQYF	TGTGCCAGCAGCCAAGGGTCACTCGGCTCCTACGAGCAGTACTTC	.	TRBV3-1/TRBV3-2	TRBJ2-7	.
CASSQEPPSAGDTQYF	TGTGCCAGCAGCCAAGAACCGCCTTCGGCGGGAGATACGCAGTATTTT	.	TRBV3-1/TRBV3-2	TRBJ2-3	.
CASSTREMDTQYF	TGTGCCAGCAGTACCCGGGAGATGGATACGCAGTATTTT	.	TRBV6-2/TRBV6-3	TRBJ2-3	few
CASSPGLVGLSSYNEQFF	TGTGCCAGTAGTCCGGGACTAGTGGGACTAAGCTCCTACAATGAGCAGTTCTTC	TRBD2	TRBV19	TRBJ2-1	once
CASSYKNSGYTF	TGTGCCAGCAGTTATAAGAACTCTGGCTACACCTTC	.	TRBV6-2/TRBV6-3	TRBJ1-2	.
CASSPSRDGQPQHF	TGTGCCAGCTCACCATCCCGAGATGGTCAGCCCCAGCATTTT	.	TRBV18	TRBJ1-5	few
CASSPSGRSYNEQFF	TGTGCCAGCAGCCCCAGCGGGAGATCCTACAATGAGCAGTTCTTC	TRBD2	TRBV9	TRBJ2-1	.
CASSPGLAGAEQFF	TGTGCCAGCAGTCCGGGACTAGCGGGAGCGGAGCAGTTCTTC	TRBD2	TRBV6-5	TRBJ2-1	.
CASSQGRVYGYTF	TGTGCCAGCAGCCAAGGACGGGTCTATGGCTACACCTTC	.	TRBV3-1/TRBV3-2	TRBJ1-2	.
CASSNRGYNSPLHF	TGTGCCAGTAGTAACAGGGGGTATAATTCACCCCTCCACTTT	TRBD1	TRBV19	TRBJ1-6	once
CASSEAQGARQETQYF	TGTGCCAGCAGTGAGGCTCAGGGCGCTCGGCAAGAGACCCAGTACTTC	.	TRBV6-1	TRBJ2-5	.
CASSPGTSGKQFF	TGTGCCAGCAGCCCCGGGACTAGCGGAAAGCAGTTCTTC	TRBD2	TRBV7-3	TRBJ2-1	.
CASSPSGINYGYTF	TGTGCCAGCTCACCATCAGGAATAAACTATGGCTACACCTTC	.	TRBV18	TRBJ1-2	.
CASSGWTSGRPGELFF	TGTGCCAGCAGCGGGTGGACTAGCGGGAGACCCGGGGAGCTGTTTTTT	TRBD2	TRBV7-9	TRBJ2-2	.
CASSSTRTALGTQYF	TGCGCCAGCAGCTCCACCAGGACAGCTCTTGGTACGCAGTATTTT	.	TRBV5-1	TRBJ2-3	.